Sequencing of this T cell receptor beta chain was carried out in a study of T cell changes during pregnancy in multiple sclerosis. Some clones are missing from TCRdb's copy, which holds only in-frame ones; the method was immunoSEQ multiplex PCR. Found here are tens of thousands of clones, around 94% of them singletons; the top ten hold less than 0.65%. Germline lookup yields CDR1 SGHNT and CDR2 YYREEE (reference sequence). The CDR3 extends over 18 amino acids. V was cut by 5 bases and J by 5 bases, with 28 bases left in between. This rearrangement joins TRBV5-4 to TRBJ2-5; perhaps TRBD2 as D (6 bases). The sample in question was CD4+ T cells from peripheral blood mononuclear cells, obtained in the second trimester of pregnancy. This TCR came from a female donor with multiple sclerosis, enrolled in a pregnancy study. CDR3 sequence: CASSRVPRPGVPTETQYF. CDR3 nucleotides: TGTGCCAGCAGTCGAGTTCCCCGACCGGGAGTCCCAACGGAGACCCAGTACTTC.